This entry is about one T cell receptor (beta chain). No antigen is known for it. The record originates from a study of siplizumab effects on memory and regulatory T cells. Findings and limits, study-wide: Naive T cells looked more diverse than memory cells and looked like major alloresponse contributors. Siplizumab led to significantly less abundant alloreactive sequences that could be traced back to unstimulated CD4+ memory cells. Relative to controls at roughly 27%, mappable alloreactive CD4+ clones exhibited a mean Treg-derived proportion of approximately 62% with siplizumab.

Around 10^5 TCR templates per sample were sequenced. The assay was immunoSEQ multiplex PCR, and TCRdb's table has in-frame clones only and misses some. Among around 110,000 clones, around 94% were seen once, and the ten largest hold under 2%. V lost 4 bases and J lost 4; bases outside the gene matches: 7. The CDR3 sequence is 16 residues long. Germline CDR1 and CDR2: MNHNY and SVGAGI (reference sequence). Material: non-Treg CD4+ T cells sorted from blood. This chain uses TRBV6-6 with TRBJ1-5; 10 bases are a match to TRBD1. The TCR was taken from a human donor in good health. CDR3 loop: CASSSRQGARNQPQHF. The CDR3 DNA follows: TGTGCCAGCAGTTCGAGACAGGGGGCGCGTAATCAGCCCCAGCATTTT.